This record covers a single T cell receptor beta chain. The specificity of this receptor is unknown. Base qualities are not at hand, and no much larger clone is one base apart. Explained via the paper, the time point label denotes: baseline before first vaccination. Samples from vaccinated people were obtained from the UK trials COV001 and COV002, which included a single-blind randomized controlled phase 2/3 trial of AZD1222 (ChAdOx1 nCoV-19) in healthy adults. For TCRbeta chain sequencing, PBMC samples from trial participants were taken at day 0 and at day 28 after the second dose. The trim is 0 bases for V and 9 bases for J, with a gap of 12 bases between the germline ends. The germline V gene provides CDR1 SGHRS and CDR2 YFSETQ. The CDR3, cysteine through phenylalanine, is 13 amino acids long. Only the CDR3 region is kept as DNA, spanning 39 bases read in frame from base 1. The data belong to a study of T cell responses to AZD1222 COVID-19 vaccine (dated by TCRdb to the early 2020s). Notes on the research overall: AZD1222 recipients with second doses at about 4 weeks or about 12 weeks were pooled, because spike-specific TCR depth and breadth did not differ between schedules. TCR sequencing was performed for roughly 240 trial participants, of whom around 200 were given two doses of AZD1222 and around 25 were given two doses of MenACWY control vaccine. Enrollment into the trials was organized by age into subgroups of 18-55, 56-69 and 70-plus years, and those subgroups contained about 160, 30 and 59 TCR-sequenced participants, respectively. Beyond this particular receptor, the publication reports: In the small 56-69-year group, the increase in depth fell short of significance, most likely because of low power. Participants were mostly white British, with more females than males. The authors suggested clonal diversity may have been underestimated. Conclusions about previously exposed vaccinees were limited because only six AZD1222 recipients were SARS-CoV-2 seropositive at baseline. CD4 TCRs associated with the vaccine covered the entire spike protein, and the dominant responses were in regions 160-218 and 743-854. Because no samples from the day 14 peak response were available, repertoires could be characterized only after the peak T cell response. After two AZD1222 doses, both the breadth and the depth of spike-specific TCRs were significantly higher than at day 0 and than in MenACWY recipients. Nearly half of unique spike-specific TCRs reportedly recognized epitopes outside regions mutated in the B.1.351 and B.1.1.7 variants.

The CDR3 regions of human TCRbeta chains were subjected to immunosequencing. On the study's bioinformatics: Repertoire TCRs were checked for matches against a reference library of SARS-CoV-2-specific TCRs that had been generated using the MIRA antigen-specificity platform. Breadth meant the fraction of unique TCRs that were SARS-CoV-2-associated, whereas depth meant the fraction of total T cells that were SARS-CoV-2-associated. Using the MIRA data, each spike-specific TCR was mapped to the spike region that the TCR reacts to and placed in a CD4 or CD8 class. Log10-transformed breadth and depth values were compared by one-way ANOVA with Sidak's multiple comparisons tests. As stored in TCRdb, this immuneACCESS dataset retains in-frame rearrangements with V and J assigned. A fraction of the clones does not appear; measured against another copy, unresolved V genes explain less than half of the discrepancy, and the remainder lacks a known reason. V, J and clone size were drawn from that table, and D and trimming were deduced from the DNA. The sample table shows 120,000 to 150,000 clones, and approximately 88% are seen once. In total, the top ten clones hold about 15% of the sample.

The input for sequencing was peripheral blood, taken on day 0 of AZD1222 vaccination. This receptor was obtained from an adult in good health. In this chain, TRBV5-1 is recombined with TRBJ2-5; TRBD2 is a weak D gene call, 6 bases matching. The nucleotides read TGCGCCAGCAGCTTGGAGGGCGGGGAGGCCCAGTACTTC. Its protein reads: CASSLEGGEAQYF.